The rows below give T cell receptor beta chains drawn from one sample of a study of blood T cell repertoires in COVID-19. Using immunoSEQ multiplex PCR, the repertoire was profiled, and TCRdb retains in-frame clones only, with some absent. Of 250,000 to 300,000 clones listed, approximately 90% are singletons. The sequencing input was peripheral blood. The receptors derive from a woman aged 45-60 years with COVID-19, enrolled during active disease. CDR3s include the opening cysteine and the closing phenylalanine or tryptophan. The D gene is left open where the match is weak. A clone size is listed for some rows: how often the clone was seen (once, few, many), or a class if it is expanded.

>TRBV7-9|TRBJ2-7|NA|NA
CASSQDGGYEQYF
TGTGCCAGCAGCCAGGACGGGGGCTACGAGCAGTACTTC
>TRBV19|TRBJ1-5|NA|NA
CASSFGQKQSNQPQHF
TGTGCCAGTAGTTTCGGACAGAAACAAAGCAATCAGCCCCAGCATTTT
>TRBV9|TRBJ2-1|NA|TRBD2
CASSVAWDYPSDEQFF
TGTGCCAGCAGCGTAGCCTGGGACTACCCGTCGGATGAGCAGTTCTTC
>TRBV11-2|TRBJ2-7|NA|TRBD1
CASSAQRTGGSEQYF
TGTGCCAGCAGCGCCCAAAGGACAGGGGGCAGCGAGCAGTACTTC
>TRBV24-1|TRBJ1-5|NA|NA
CATSDSPRGNQPQHF
TGTGCCACCAGTGATTCCCCCAGGGGCAATCAGCCCCAGCATTTT
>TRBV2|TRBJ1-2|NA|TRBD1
CASTEWGQTGGGYTF
TGTGCCAGCACCGAATGGGGGCAGACAGGGGGTGGCTACACCTTC
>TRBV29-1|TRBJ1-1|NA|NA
CSVQVTEAFF
TGCAGCGTGCAGGTCACTGAAGCTTTCTTT
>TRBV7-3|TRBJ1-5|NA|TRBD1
CASSLFFKGQNCSSNQPQHF
TGTGCCAGCAGCTTATTTTTTAAGGGACAGAACTGTAGTAGCAATCAGCCCCAGCATTTT
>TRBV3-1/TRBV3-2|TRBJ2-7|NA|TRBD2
CASSQTPGLAGYEQYF
TGTGCCAGCAGCCAGACCCCGGGACTAGCGGGTTACGAGCAGTACTTC
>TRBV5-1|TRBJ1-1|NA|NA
CASSLFQGPRSEAFF
TGCGCCAGCAGCTTGTTTCAGGGGCCGCGCTCTGAAGCTTTCTTT
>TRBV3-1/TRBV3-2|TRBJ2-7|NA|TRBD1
CASSQRSPGQGAYEQYF
TGTGCCAGCAGCCAAAGATCGCCGGGACAGGGTGCCTACGAGCAGTACTTC
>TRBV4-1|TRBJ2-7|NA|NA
CASSLSRDYEQYF
TGCGCCAGCAGCCTAAGCAGGGACTACGAGCAGTACTTC
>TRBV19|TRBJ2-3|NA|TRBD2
CASSIDRTSGRANTQYF
TGTGCCAGTAGTATAGACCGGACTAGCGGGAGAGCGAATACGCAGTATTTT
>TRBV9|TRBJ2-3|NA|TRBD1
CASSTTGTGPTDTQYF
TGTGCCAGCAGCACCACCGGGACAGGGCCCACAGATACGCAGTATTTT
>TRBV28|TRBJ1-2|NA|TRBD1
CASSRGRYGYTF
TGTGCCAGCAGCAGGGGGAGGTATGGCTACACCTTC
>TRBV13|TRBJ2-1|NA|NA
CASSLSNLAEQFF
TGTGCCAGCAGCTTATCGAACCTAGCAGAGCAGTTCTTC
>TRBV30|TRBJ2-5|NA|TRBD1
CAWAGGLQETQYF
TGTGCCTGGGCAGGGGGCCTCCAAGAGACCCAGTACTTC
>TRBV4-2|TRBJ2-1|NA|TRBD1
CASSQRTGGTLGNEQFF
TGTGCCAGCAGCCAGCGGACAGGGGGTACCTTAGGCAATGAGCAGTTCTTC
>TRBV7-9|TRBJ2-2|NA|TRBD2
CASAGAMNTGELFF
TGTGCCAGCGCGGGAGCCATGAACACCGGGGAGCTGTTTTTT
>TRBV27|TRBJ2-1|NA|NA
CASSFSGKYYNEQFF
TGTGCCAGCAGTTTTTCAGGGAAATATTACAATGAGCAGTTCTTC
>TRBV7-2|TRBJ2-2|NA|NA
CASSPEGTGELFF
TGTGCCAGCAGCCCGGAGGGGACCGGGGAGCTGTTTTTT
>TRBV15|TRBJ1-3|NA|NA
CATSRDPAGNTIYF
TGTGCCACCAGCAGAGATCCGGCTGGAAACACCATATATTTT
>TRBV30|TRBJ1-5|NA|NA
CAWSGGRHQPQHF
TGTGCCTGGAGTGGGGGCCGACATCAGCCCCAGCATTTT
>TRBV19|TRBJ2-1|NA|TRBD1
CASTLTGASYNEQFF
TGTGCCAGTACCCTTACAGGGGCGTCCTACAATGAGCAGTTCTTC
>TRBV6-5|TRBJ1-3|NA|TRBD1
CASSYGRTGGNTIYF
TGTGCCAGCAGTTACGGGCGGACAGGTGGAAACACCATATATTTT
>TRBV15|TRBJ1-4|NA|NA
CATSRDGRERNEKLFF
TGTGCCACCAGCAGAGATGGAAGGGAGAGGAATGAAAAACTGTTTTTT
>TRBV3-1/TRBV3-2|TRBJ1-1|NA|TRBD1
CASSQIWTGTEAFF
TGTGCCAGCAGCCAGATCTGGACAGGCACTGAAGCTTTCTTT
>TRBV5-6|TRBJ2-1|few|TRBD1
CASSSPGQGYNEQFF
TGTGCCAGCAGCTCTCCGGGACAGGGTTACAATGAGCAGTTCTTC
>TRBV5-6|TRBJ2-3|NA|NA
CASSGARADTQYF
TGTGCCAGCAGTGGGGCCAGGGCAGATACGCAGTATTTT
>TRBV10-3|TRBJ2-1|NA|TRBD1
CAITPGQGVFNEQFF
TGTGCCATCACCCCGGGACAGGGTGTTTTCAATGAGCAGTTCTTC
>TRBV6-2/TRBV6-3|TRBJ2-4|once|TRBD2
CASSRPAGDGLGIQYF
TGTGCCAGCAGCCGCCCAGCGGGAGATGGGCTAGGCATTCAGTACTTC
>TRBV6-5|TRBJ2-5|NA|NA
CASRRGADQETQYF
TGTGCCAGCAGACGGGGGGCAGACCAAGAGACCCAGTACTTC
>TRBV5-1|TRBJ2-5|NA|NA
CASSLGTPQETQYF
TGCGCCAGCAGCCTTGGGACACCCCAAGAGACCCAGTACTTC
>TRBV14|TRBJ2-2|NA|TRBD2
CASSPGPGLAEIANTGELFF
TGTGCCAGCAGCCCAGGGCCGGGACTAGCGGAAATCGCGAACACCGGGGAGCTGTTTTTT
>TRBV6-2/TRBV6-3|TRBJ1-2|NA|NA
CASSSNAPAGLYGYTF
TGTGCCAGCAGTTCCAACGCGCCGGCAGGGCTTTATGGCTACACCTTC
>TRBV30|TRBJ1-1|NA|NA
CAWNLAPIGGTEAFF
TGTGCCTGGAATCTGGCTCCCATCGGGGGCACTGAAGCTTTCTTT
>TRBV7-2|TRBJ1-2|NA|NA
CASSLAVQPRANYGYTF
TGTGCCAGCAGCTTAGCGGTACAGCCGAGAGCTAACTATGGCTACACCTTC
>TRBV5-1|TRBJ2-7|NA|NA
CASSLPPSRELRYEQYF
TGCGCCAGCAGCTTGCCTCCTTCTCGGGAACTTCGGTACGAGCAGTACTTC
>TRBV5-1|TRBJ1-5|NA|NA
CASSLGGGNSNQPQHF
TGCGCCAGCAGCTTGGGGGGAGGCAATAGCAATCAGCCCCAGCATTTT
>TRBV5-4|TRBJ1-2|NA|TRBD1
CASSRGETGGYGYTF
TGTGCCAGCAGCCGAGGAGAGACAGGGGGCTATGGCTACACCTTC
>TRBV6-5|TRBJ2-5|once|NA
CASSYTQETQYF
TGTGCCAGCAGTTACACTCAAGAGACCCAGTACTTC
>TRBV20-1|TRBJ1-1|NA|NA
CSASSGNTEAFF
TGCAGTGCTAGTAGCGGTAACACTGAAGCTTTCTTT
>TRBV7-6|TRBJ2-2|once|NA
CASSLAVQGTGELFF
TGTGCCAGCAGCTTAGCGGTCCAGGGCACCGGGGAGCTGTTTTTT
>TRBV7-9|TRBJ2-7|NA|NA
CASSPSETGSYEQYF
TGTGCCAGCAGCCCCTCCGAAACGGGATCCTACGAGCAGTACTTC
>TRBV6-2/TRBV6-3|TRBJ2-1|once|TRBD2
CASSLRLGAGAGRPYNEQFF
TGTGCCAGCAGCCTCCGCCTTGGCGCGGGAGCAGGGAGGCCCTACAATGAGCAGTTCTTC
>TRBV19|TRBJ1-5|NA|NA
CASRDGRENQPQHF
TGTGCCAGTAGAGACGGACGGGAAAATCAGCCCCAGCATTTT
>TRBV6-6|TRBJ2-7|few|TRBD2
CATTSDNYEQYF
TGTGCCACGACTAGCGACAACTACGAGCAGTACTTC
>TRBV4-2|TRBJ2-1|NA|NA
CASSQGDYNNEQFF
TGTGCCAGCAGCCAAGGTGACTACAACAATGAGCAGTTCTTC
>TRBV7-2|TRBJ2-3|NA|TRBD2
CASNGGDTQYF
TGTGCCAGCAACGGGGGGGATACGCAGTATTTT
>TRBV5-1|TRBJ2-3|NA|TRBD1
CASRPDRAGNTQYF
TGCGCCAGCAGACCGGACAGGGCGGGAAATACGCAGTATTTT
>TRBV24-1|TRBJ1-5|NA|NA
CATSVRTGNQPQHF
TGTGCCACCAGTGTCCGGACGGGGAATCAGCCCCAGCATTTT
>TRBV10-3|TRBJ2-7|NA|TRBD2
CAMTPGLGREQYF
TGTGCCATGACACCGGGACTAGGGCGCGAGCAGTACTTC
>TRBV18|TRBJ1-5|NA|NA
CASSRENPNQPQHF
TGTGCCAGCTCACGAGAAAACCCCAATCAGCCCCAGCATTTT
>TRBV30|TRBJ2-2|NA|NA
CAWTRTNTGELFF
TGTGCCTGGACAAGAACAAACACCGGGGAGCTGTTTTTT
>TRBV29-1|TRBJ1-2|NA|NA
CSVGQFYGYTF
TGCAGCGTTGGTCAGTTTTATGGCTACACCTTC
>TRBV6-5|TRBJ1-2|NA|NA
CASRGGSSYGYTF
TGTGCCAGCAGGGGGGGGTCAAGCTATGGCTACACCTTC
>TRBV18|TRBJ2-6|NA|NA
CASSPSSYSGANVLTF
TGTGCCAGCTCACCATCTTCGTACTCTGGGGCCAACGTCCTGACTTTC
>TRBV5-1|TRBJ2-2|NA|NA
CASSLAFGQPPTGELFF
TGCGCCAGCAGCTTGGCCTTCGGACAGCCCCCCACCGGGGAGCTGTTTTTT
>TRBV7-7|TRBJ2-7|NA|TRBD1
CASSLATGDTYEQYF
TGTGCTAGCAGCTTAGCGACAGGGGATACGTACGAGCAGTACTTC
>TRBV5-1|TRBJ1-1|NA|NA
CASTPSAGLGTEAFF
TGCGCCAGCACCCCCTCGGCCGGGTTGGGCACTGAAGCTTTCTTT